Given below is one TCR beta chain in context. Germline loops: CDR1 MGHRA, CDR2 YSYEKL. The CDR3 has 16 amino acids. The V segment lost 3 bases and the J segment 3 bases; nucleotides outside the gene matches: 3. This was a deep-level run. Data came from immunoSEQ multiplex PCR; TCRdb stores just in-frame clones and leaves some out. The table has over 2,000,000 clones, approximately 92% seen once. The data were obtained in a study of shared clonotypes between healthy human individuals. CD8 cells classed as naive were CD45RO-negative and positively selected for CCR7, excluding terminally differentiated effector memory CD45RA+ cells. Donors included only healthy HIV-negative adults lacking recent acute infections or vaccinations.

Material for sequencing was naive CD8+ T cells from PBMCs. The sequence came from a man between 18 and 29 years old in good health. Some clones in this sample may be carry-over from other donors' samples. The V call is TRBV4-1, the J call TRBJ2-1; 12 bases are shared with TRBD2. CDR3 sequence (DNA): TGCGCCAGCAGCCACGGACTAGCGGGATACTACAATGAGCAGTTCTTC. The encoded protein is CASSHGLAGYYNEQFF.